This T cell receptor beta chain was identified in a study of blood T cells in healthy people across ages. General study points: TCR beta diversity per million T cells fell roughly linearly with age. Relative to aged donors, long-lived donors carried more naive CD4+ cells and displayed higher diversity.

A few counts support this clonotype. Its specificity is unknown. PCR was performed a second time for about 7 to 12 cycles using a sample-barcoded 5' primer and a J-beta primer mix. TCRdb re-called the 5' RACE reads with MiXCR, one entry per CDR3 protein. This table has fewer than 1,000,000 distinct CDR3 sequences, roughly 44% appearing once. The CDR3 totals 15 residues. The germline V gene has CDR1 DFQATT and CDR2 SNEGSKA (reference sequence). V was cut by 5 bases and J by 6 bases, with 20 bases left in between. This rearrangement joins TRBV20-1 to TRBJ2-1; D gene unclear. The specimen sequenced was blood. The receptor was derived from a man in his sixties in good health. The CDR3 region has the DNA TGCAGTGCTTGGGTGGCCAATTCAATGGGCAATGAGCAGTTCTTC. Protein sequence: CSAWVANSMGNEQFF.